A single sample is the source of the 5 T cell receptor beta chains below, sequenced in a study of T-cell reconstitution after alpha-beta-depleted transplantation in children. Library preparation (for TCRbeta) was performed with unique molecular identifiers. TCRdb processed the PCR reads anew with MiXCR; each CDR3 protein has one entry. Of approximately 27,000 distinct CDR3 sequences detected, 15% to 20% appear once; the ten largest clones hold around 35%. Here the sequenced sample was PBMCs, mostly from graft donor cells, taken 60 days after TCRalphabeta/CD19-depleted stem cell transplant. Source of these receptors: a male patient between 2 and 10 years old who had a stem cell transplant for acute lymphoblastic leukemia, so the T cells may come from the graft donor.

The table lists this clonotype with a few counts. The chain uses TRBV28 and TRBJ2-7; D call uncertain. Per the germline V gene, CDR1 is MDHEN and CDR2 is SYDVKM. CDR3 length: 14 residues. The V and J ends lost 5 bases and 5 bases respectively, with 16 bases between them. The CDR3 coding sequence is TGTGCCAGCAGTCAAGATTCGACGTTCAACGAGCAGTACTTC. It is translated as CASSQDSTFNEQYF.

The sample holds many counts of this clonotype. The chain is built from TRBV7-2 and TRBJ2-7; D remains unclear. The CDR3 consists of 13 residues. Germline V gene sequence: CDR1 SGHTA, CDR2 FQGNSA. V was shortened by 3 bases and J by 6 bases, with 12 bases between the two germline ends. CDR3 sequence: CASSFEVLREQYF. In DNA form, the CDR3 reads TGTGCCAGCAGCTTCGAGGTGTTGCGCGAGCAGTACTTC. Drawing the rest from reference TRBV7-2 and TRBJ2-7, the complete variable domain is GAGVSQSPSNKVTEKGKDVELRCDPISGHTALYWYRQSLGQGLEFLIYFQGNSAPDKSGLPSDRFSAERTGGSVSTLTIQRTQQEDSAVYLCASSFEVLREQYFGPGTRLTVT.

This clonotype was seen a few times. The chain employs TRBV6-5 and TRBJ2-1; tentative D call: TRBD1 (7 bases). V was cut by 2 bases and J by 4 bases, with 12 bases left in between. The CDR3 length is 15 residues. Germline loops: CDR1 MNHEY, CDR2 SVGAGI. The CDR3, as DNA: TGTGCCAGCAGTTACGTTCCAGGGGGGTACAATGAGCAGTTCTTC. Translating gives CASSYVPGGYNEQFF.

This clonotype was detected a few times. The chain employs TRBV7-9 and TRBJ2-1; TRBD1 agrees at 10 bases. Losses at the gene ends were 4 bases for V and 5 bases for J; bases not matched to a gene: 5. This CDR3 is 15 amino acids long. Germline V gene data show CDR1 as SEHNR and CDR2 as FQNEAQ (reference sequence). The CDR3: CASSSGTGDNNEQFF. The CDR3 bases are TGTGCCAGCAGCTCCGGGACAGGGGACAACAATGAGCAGTTCTTC.

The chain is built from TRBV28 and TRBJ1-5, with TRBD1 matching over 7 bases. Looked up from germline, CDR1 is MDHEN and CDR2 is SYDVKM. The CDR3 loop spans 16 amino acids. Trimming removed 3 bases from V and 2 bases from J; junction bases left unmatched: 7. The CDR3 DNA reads TGTGCCAGCAGTTTCATGACAGGGAGGGGCAATCAGCCCCAGCATTTT. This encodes CASSFMTGRGNQPQHF. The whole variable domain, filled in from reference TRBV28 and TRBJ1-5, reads DVKVTQSSRYLVKRTGEKVFLECVQDMDHENMFWYRQDPGLGLRLIYFSYDVKMKEKGDIPEGYSVSREKKERFSLILESASTNQTSMYLCASSFMTGRGNQPQHFGDGTRLSIL.